Given below is one T cell receptor beta chain in context. This sample was taken from a study of T cells after yellow fever vaccination. MiXCR, applied by TCRdb to the 5' RACE reads, yields one record per CDR3 protein. The sample lists 360,000 or so distinct CDR3 sequences, 11% occurring once. Sample: PBMCs, taken on the day of the first yellow fever vaccination. The sequence was obtained from a man aged 18 to 35 who received the YFV17D yellow fever vaccine.

CDR3 protein: CASSPTGRGGVTGELFF. The CDR3 nucleotides read TGTGCCAGCAGCCCAACGGGGCGGGGGGGCGTCACCGGGGAGCTGTTTTTT. V and J are TRBV11-2 and TRBJ2-2; 9 nucleotides align to TRBD2. The CDR3 runs 17 residues. Trimming took 5 bases from V and 4 from J; bases not matched to a gene: 11. Germline CDR1 and CDR2: SGHAT and FQNNGV.